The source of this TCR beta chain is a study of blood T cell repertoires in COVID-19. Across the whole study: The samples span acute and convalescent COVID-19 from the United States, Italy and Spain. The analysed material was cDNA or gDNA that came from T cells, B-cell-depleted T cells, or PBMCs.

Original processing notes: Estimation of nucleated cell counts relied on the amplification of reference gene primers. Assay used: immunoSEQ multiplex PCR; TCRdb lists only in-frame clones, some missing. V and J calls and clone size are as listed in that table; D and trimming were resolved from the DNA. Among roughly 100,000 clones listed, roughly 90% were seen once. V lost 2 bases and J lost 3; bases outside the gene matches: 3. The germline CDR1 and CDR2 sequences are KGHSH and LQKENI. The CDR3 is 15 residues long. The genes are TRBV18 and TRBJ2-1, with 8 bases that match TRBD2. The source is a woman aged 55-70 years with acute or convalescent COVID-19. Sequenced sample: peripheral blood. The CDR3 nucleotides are TGTGCCAGCTCACCAATAGCGGGGTACTACAATGAGCAGTTCTTC. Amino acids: CASSPIAGYYNEQFF.